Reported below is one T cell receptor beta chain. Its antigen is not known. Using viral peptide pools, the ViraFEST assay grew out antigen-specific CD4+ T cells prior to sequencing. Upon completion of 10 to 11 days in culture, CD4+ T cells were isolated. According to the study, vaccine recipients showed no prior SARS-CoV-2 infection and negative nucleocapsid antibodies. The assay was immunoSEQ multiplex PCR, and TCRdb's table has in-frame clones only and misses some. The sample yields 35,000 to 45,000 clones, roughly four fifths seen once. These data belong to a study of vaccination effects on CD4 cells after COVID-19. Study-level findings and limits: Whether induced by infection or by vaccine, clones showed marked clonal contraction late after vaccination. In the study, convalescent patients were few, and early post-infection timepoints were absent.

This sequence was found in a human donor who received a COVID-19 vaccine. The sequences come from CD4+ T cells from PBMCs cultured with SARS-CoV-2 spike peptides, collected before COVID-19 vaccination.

CDR3 loop: CASTQNEYTEAFF. The CDR3 DNA reads TGTGCCAGCACTCAAAATGAATACACTGAAGCTTTCTTT. The chain combines TRBV12-3 or TRBV12-4 with TRBJ1-1, with D hard to call. V lost 7 bases to trimming and J lost 3 bases, with 12 bases between them. The CDR3 covers 13 residues.